Sequencing of this T cell receptor (beta chain) was carried out in a study of blood T cell repertoires in COVID-19. Study details: Specimens from acute and convalescent COVID-19 originated in the United States, Italy and Spain. Sources were T cells, B-cell-depleted T cells, or PBMCs; the material itself was cDNA or gDNA.

Produced via immunoSEQ multiplex PCR; TCRdb's table is partial and in-frame only. The sample lists about 180,000 clones, roughly 80% occurring once. From germline, CDR1 is SGHRS and CDR2 YFSETQ. There are 16 residues in the CDR3. The V gene end was trimmed by 1 base and the J gene end by 4 bases; junction bases not matched to a gene: 7. The clonotype originates from a woman between 65 and 79 years old with COVID-19, enrolled during active disease. The chain uses TRBV5-1 and TRBJ2-3; 9 bases align to TRBD2. Sequencing used peripheral blood. CDR3 coding DNA: TGCGCCAGCAGCTTGCAAGGGGCTAGCGGGGCAGATACGCAGTATTTT. Amino acid sequence: CASSLQGASGADTQYF.